A selection of T cell receptor beta chains follows, all from one sample in a study of Graves' ophthalmopathy and Graves' hyperthyroidism. Via MiXCR, TCRdb re-called the multiplex PCR reads, giving one row per CDR3 protein. This table holds around 400,000 distinct CDR3 sequences, roughly 20% found once. The sample consisted of peripheral blood. These receptors were taken from a woman between 18 and 30 years old with stable Graves' hyperthyroidism. Each CDR3 is given with its conserved first and last residue. Fields, in order: J gene, clone size, D gene, V gene, CDR3 protein, CDR3 DNA. A D gene is named only where the DNA matches it firmly. Size is stated for part of the rows, as once, few or many counts, or as a class when the clone is expanded.

TRBJ1-3 | many | - | TRBV6-5 | CASSSLTGSSSGNTIYF | TGTGCCAGCAGTTCACTAACAGGTTCCAGCTCTGGAAACACCATATATTTT
TRBJ2-5 | many | - | TRBV7-8 | CASSLGGLLTQVEETQYF | TGTGCCAGCAGCTTAGGAGGTTTGTTGACCCAGGTAGAAGAGACCCAGTACTTC
TRBJ1-5 | many | - | TRBV20-1 | CSARDRGNQPQHF | TGCAGTGCTAGAGATCGGGGGAATCAGCCCCAGCATTTT
TRBJ2-7 | - | - | TRBV12-3/TRBV12-4 | CASSIGPYEQYF | TGTGCCAGCAGTATCGGTCCCTACGAGCAGTACTTC
TRBJ2-2 | - | - | TRBV10-3 | CAIRKQNRDGNTGELFF | TGTGCCATCAGAAAACAAAACCGGGACGGAAACACCGGGGAGCTGTTTTTT
TRBJ2-5 | many | - | TRBV29-1 | CSNLRAETQYF | TGCAGCAATCTCAGGGCAGAGACCCAGTACTTC
TRBJ1-1 | - | - | TRBV27 | CASCGNTEAFF | TGTGCTTCGTGCGGGAACACTGAAGCTTTCTTT
TRBJ2-5 | - | TRBD2 | TRBV20-1 | CSARSGTSGQETQYF | TGCAGTGCCCGCTCAGGGACTAGCGGTCAAGAGACCCAGTACTTC
TRBJ1-2 | - | TRBD1 | TRBV28 | CASSLLGTGDNYGYTF | TGTGCCAGCAGTTTGTTGGGGACAGGCGATAACTATGGCTACACCTTC
TRBJ2-6 | many | - | TRBV10-3 | CAISVDRSGANVLTF | TGTGCCATCAGTGTCGACAGGTCTGGGGCCAACGTCCTGACTTTC
TRBJ2-7 | many | - | TRBV24-1 | CATSPGSYEQYF | TGTGCCACCAGCCCCGGGTCCTACGAGCAGTACTTC
TRBJ1-5 | many | - | TRBV12-3/TRBV12-4 | CASSYGAHYQPQHF | TGTGCCAGCAGTTATGGGGCCCATTATCAGCCCCAGCATTTT
TRBJ2-7 | many | - | TRBV20-1 | CSAREDIVSYEQYF | TGCAGTGCTAGAGAGGACATCGTCTCCTACGAGCAGTACTTC
TRBJ2-7 | - | TRBD1 | TRBV20-1 | CSARYGQGSYEQYF | TGCAGTGCTAGATATGGACAGGGCTCCTACGAGCAGTACTTC
TRBJ2-7 | - | TRBD1 | TRBV16 | CASSQITGGPSYEQYF | TGTGCCAGCAGCCAAATAACAGGGGGCCCCTCCTACGAGCAGTACTTC
TRBJ2-7 | many | TRBD1 | TRBV6-2/TRBV6-3 | CASSYSGQGFEQYF | TGTGCCAGCAGTTACTCCGGACAGGGGTTCGAGCAGTACTTC
TRBJ2-7 | many | TRBD2 | TRBV11-2 | CASTLFRGGWDEQYF | TGTGCCAGCACCCTATTCCGGGGGGGGTGGGACGAGCAGTACTTC
TRBJ2-5 | many | - | TRBV7-2 | CASSLYGDQETQYF | TGTGCCAGCAGCTTATACGGGGACCAAGAGACCCAGTACTTC
TRBJ1-1 | - | TRBD1 | TRBV18 | CASSPADREAFF | TGTGCCAGCTCACCCGCGGACAGGGAAGCTTTCTTT
TRBJ2-5 | many | - | TRBV27 | CASTEKPGRFRRHQETQYF | TGTGCCAGCACCGAGAAACCCGGTCGGTTTAGAAGGCACCAAGAGACCCAGTACTTC
TRBJ1-5 | many | - | TRBV30 | CAWSVGFGNQPQHF | TGTGCCTGGAGTGTCGGCTTCGGCAATCAGCCCCAGCATTTT
TRBJ2-5 | - | TRBD2 | TRBV20-1 | CSARVLAGVETQYF | TGCAGTGCTAGAGTACTAGCGGGAGTGGAGACCCAGTACTTC
TRBJ1-1 | many | TRBD1 | TRBV5-6 | CASSLGGGQGGIEAFF | TGTGCCAGCAGCTTGGGGGGCGGACAGGGAGGTATCGAAGCTTTCTTT
TRBJ1-5 | many | TRBD1 | TRBV7-8 | CASSLGGQGANQPQHF | TGTGCCAGCAGCTTAGGTGGACAGGGGGCCAATCAGCCCCAGCATTTT
TRBJ2-7 | few | TRBD2 | TRBV27 | CASSPVGSGRAFFEQYF | TGTGCCAGCAGTCCTGTGGGTAGCGGGAGGGCCTTCTTCGAGCAGTACTTC
TRBJ1-5 | many | - | TRBV6-5 | CASKGSRDHSNQPQHF | TGTGCCAGCAAAGGGAGTCGAGACCATAGCAATCAGCCCCAGCATTTT
TRBJ2-7 | - | TRBD2 | TRBV20-1 | CSASGTSGNEFYEQYF | TGCAGTGCCAGCGGGACGAGCGGGAACGAATTCTACGAGCAGTACTTC
TRBJ1-1 | many | TRBD1 | TRBV7-9 | CASSSDRGKTEAFF | TGTGCCAGCAGCTCTGACAGGGGTAAGACTGAAGCTTTCTTT
TRBJ1-5 | many | - | TRBV28 | CASRIQGGSNQPQHF | TGTGCCAGCAGAATACAGGGAGGTAGCAATCAGCCCCAGCATTTT
TRBJ1-5 | - | TRBD1 | TRBV6-1 | CAISDRDQPQHF | TGTGCCATTTCCGACAGGGATCAGCCCCAGCATTTT
TRBJ1-2 | many | TRBD1 | TRBV30 | CAWSEQGVSYGYTF | TGTGCCTGGAGTGAGCAGGGGGTTAGCTATGGCTACACCTTC
TRBJ2-4 | many | TRBD1 | TRBV7-2 | CASSDRRGRADIQYF | TGTGCCAGCAGCGACCGCAGGGGGCGCGCGGACATTCAGTACTTC
TRBJ2-7 | many | TRBD1 | TRBV19 | CASSPPRQGFGYEQYF | TGTGCCAGTAGTCCTCCTCGACAGGGGTTCGGCTACGAGCAGTACTTC
TRBJ2-4 | many | - | TRBV27 | CASSTYSNLAKNIQYF | TGTGCCAGCAGTACTTACAGCAACCTAGCCAAAAACATTCAGTACTTC
TRBJ2-5 | many | TRBD1 | TRBV12-3/TRBV12-4 | CASSFVQGAGTQYF | TGTGCCAGCAGTTTTGTCCAGGGGGCTGGGACCCAGTACTTC
TRBJ2-7 | many | TRBD2 | TRBV5-1 | CASSPGTSLLEQYF | TGCGCCAGCAGCCCCGGGACTAGCCTTCTCGAGCAGTACTTC
TRBJ2-5 | - | - | TRBV6-1 | CASSEGVRTVETQYF | TGTGCCAGCAGTGAAGGGGTCAGGACTGTGGAGACCCAGTACTTC
TRBJ2-6 | many | - | TRBV11-2 | CASSAPSSGANVLTF | TGTGCCAGCAGCGCGCCCAGCTCTGGGGCCAACGTCCTGACTTTC
TRBJ2-2 | many | TRBD1 | TRBV20-1 | CSAESAGGRRTGELFF | TGCAGTGCGGAGTCGGCAGGGGGCAGGAGAACCGGGGAGCTGTTTTTT
TRBJ2-7 | many | TRBD2 | TRBV20-1 | CSASATSESYEQYF | TGCAGTGCCAGCGCCACTAGCGAATCCTACGAGCAGTACTTC
TRBJ2-7 | many | TRBD2 | TRBV10-3 | CAISEFTGGPYEQYF | TGTGCCATCAGTGAGTTCACGGGAGGCCCCTACGAGCAGTACTTC
TRBJ1-1 | - | TRBD1 | TRBV20-1 | CSASPGQMNTEAFF | TGCAGTGCTAGCCCGGGACAGATGAACACTGAAGCTTTCTTT
TRBJ2-5 | many | - | TRBV7-3 | CASSLLGQNQETQYF | TGTGCCAGCAGCTTACTGGGCCAGAACCAAGAGACCCAGTACTTC
TRBJ2-7 | - | - | TRBV12-3/TRBV12-4 | CASSFGSSRSYEQYF | TGTGCCAGCAGTTTCGGTAGCTCCCGCTCCTACGAGCAGTACTTC
TRBJ2-6 | many | TRBD1 | TRBV6-5 | CASKNTGGGGANVLTF | TGTGCCAGCAAGAATACAGGGGGCGGTGGGGCCAACGTCCTGACTTTC
TRBJ2-7 | many | - | TRBV11-2 | CASSLGPWVAYEQYF | TGTGCCAGCAGCTTAGGTCCATGGGTAGCCTACGAGCAGTACTTC
TRBJ2-5 | many | - | TRBV5-6 | CASSLVIGGQETQYF | TGTGCCAGCAGCTTGGTGATCGGGGGCCAAGAGACCCAGTACTTC
TRBJ1-1 | - | TRBD1 | TRBV11-2 | CASSYRTGKGTEAFF | TGTGCCAGCAGCTACAGGACAGGGAAGGGGACTGAAGCTTTCTTT
TRBJ2-5 | many | TRBD2 | TRBV4-1 | CASSRSGGAQETQYF | TGCGCCAGCAGCCGTAGCGGGGGGGCACAAGAGACCCAGTACTTC
TRBJ2-7 | few | - | TRBV11-3 | CASSRRDGNEQYF | TGTGCCAGCAGCCGCAGGGACGGGAACGAGCAGTACTTC
TRBJ1-5 | - | - | TRBV24-1 | CATSAGRDSNQPQHF | TGTGCCACCAGTGCTGGACGGGACAGCAATCAGCCCCAGCATTTT
TRBJ1-1 | - | TRBD1 | TRBV30 | CAGTDRGRDEAFF | TGTGCCGGGACGGACAGGGGAAGGGATGAAGCTTTCTTT
TRBJ2-2 | - | - | TRBV6-1 | CASSEVRGTNTGELFF | TGTGCCAGCAGTGAAGTTCGGGGGACAAACACCGGGGAGCTGTTTTTT
TRBJ1-1 | - | TRBD1 | TRBV20-1 | CSARYSPGQGKVAFF | TGCAGTGCTAGGTATAGTCCGGGACAGGGAAAAGTGGCTTTCTTT
TRBJ2-7 | many | TRBD1 | TRBV28 | CASSPWTGTYEQYF | TGTGCCAGCAGTCCATGGACAGGAACTTACGAGCAGTACTTC